Below are 16 T cell receptor beta chains sequenced from a single sample in a study of T cells in Graves' hyperthyroidism and ophthalmopathy. Researchers amplified the TCR beta CDR3 regions from RNA transcripts. The HTBI primer set drove a first-round RT-PCR of the TCR CDR3. One entry per CDR3 protein results from TCRdb running MiXCR on the multiplex PCR reads. This sample has about 520,000 distinct CDR3 sequences, with roughly a quarter found just once. Sequencing was done on a sample of blood. These receptors were taken from a woman in her thirties with Graves' ophthalmopathy.

V gene TRBV20-1 combines with J gene TRBJ1-3, with D maybe TRBD1 (6 bases). Trimming took 0 bases from V and 3 from J, leaving 12 bases between them. Per germline, CDR1 DFQATT and CDR2 SNEGSKA (reference sequence). The CDR3 length is 15 residues. The CDR3 DNA follows: TGCAGTGCTAGAGATCACAGGGAGGTTGGAAACACCATATATTTT. Its protein product is CSARDHREVGNTIYF.

This clonotype was found many times. The J gene is TRBJ2-5, the V gene TRBV4-2, with 7 bases that match TRBD2. Germline V gene data show CDR1 as LGHNA and CDR2 as YNFKEQ. J gave up 0 bases and V 2 bases, and 0 bases lay outside the gene matches. CDR3 length: 14 amino acids. Written as DNA, the CDR3 is TGTGCCAGCAGCCAACTAGCGGACCAAGAGACCCAGTACTTC. Its protein product is CASSQLADQETQYF.

This chain's CDR3 is CATSSLRTGTGANVLTF. DNA for the CDR3: TGTGCCACCAGCAGTTTGCGGACCGGGACTGGGGCCAACGTCCTGACTTTC. This chain joins TRBV15 and TRBJ2-6; D might be TRBD2 (5 bases). V lost 3 bases and J lost 2, with 14 bases in between. Germline V CDR1 and CDR2: LNHNV, YYDKDF (reference sequence). This CDR3 is 17 amino acids long.

This clonotype was seen a handful of times. V and J are TRBV4-1 and TRBJ1-2; no reliable D call. The CDR3 spans 15 residues. Trimming took off 1 base at V and 0 bases at J, with 9 bases between the two ends. The germline V gene has CDR1 MGHRA and CDR2 YSYEKL. The CDR3 is CASSQAGYANYGYTF. For the CDR3, the DNA is TGCGCCAGCAGCCAAGCAGGCTATGCTAACTATGGCTACACCTTC.

J is TRBJ1-2 and V is TRBV7-9; D is ambiguous. CDR3 length: 15 amino acids. CDR1 is SEHNR, CDR2 FQNEAQ, per germline (reference sequence). Trimming took 0 bases from V and 2 from J, leaving 10 bases between them. The CDR3 is CASSLAGRLNYGYTF. The DNA of the CDR3 is TGTGCCAGCAGCTTAGCGGGCAGGTTAAACTATGGCTACACCTTC.

For the CDR3, the DNA is TGTGCCAGCAGCTTGGAACCCTGGGGATCTGGAAACACCATATATTTT. It is translated as CASSLEPWGSGNTIYF. The rearrangement links TRBV5-5 to TRBJ1-3; D call uncertain. Per the germline V gene, CDR1 is SGHKS and CDR2 is YYEKEE (reference sequence). The CDR3 is 16 amino acids. Between the trimmed V and J ends, which lost 0 bases and 1 base, there was a span of 11 bases.

This clonotype was counted at least ten times. V usage is TRBV6-6 and J usage is TRBJ1-2; 7 bases map to TRBD1. This CDR3 contains 13 residues. Germline V lookup: CDR1 MNHNY, CDR2 SVGAGI (reference sequence). V shed 3 bases, J shed 8 bases, and the junction held 6 bases outside the gene matches. In DNA, the CDR3 is TGTGCCAGCAGTTATGCCAACAGGGGAGGCTACACCTTC. This codes for CASSYANRGGYTF.

This clonotype was observed many times. For the CDR3, the DNA is TGCAGTGCTCAGCCGGGACTAGTGTACGAGCAGTACTTC. This sequence encodes CSAQPGLVYEQYF. The chain combines TRBV20-1 with TRBJ2-7; the match to TRBD2 covers 8 bases. Germline CDR1 is DFQATT and CDR2 is SNEGSKA (reference sequence). J lost 4 bases, V lost 5 bases, and 7 bases had no gene match. The CDR3 length is 13 residues.

This clonotype was seen only a few times. This chain uses TRBV7-3 with TRBJ2-2, with a possible D match to TRBD1 (6 bases). Trimming stripped 4 bases from V and 4 bases from J, with 13 bases between. The CDR3 runs to 15 residues. Germline CDR1 is SGHTA and CDR2 is FQGTGA. The CDR3: CASSSEGVATGELFF. In DNA form, the CDR3 reads TGTGCCAGCAGCTCCGAGGGGGTGGCCACCGGGGAGCTGTTTTTT.

There are many counts of this clonotype. The chain links TRBV7-2 to TRBJ1-5, with 8 bases that match TRBD1. CDR3 size: 13 residues. With V trimmed by 3 bases and J by 7 bases, 2 bases remained unmatched. Germline CDR1 reads SGHTA; CDR2 reads FQGNSA. The CDR3: CASSLDRDQPQHF. CDR3 DNA sequence: TGTGCCAGCAGCTTGGACAGGGACCAGCCCCAGCATTTT.

The CDR3 sequence: CASRDQGDTEAFF. The CDR3 nucleotides are TGCGCCAGCAGAGACCAGGGAGACACTGAAGCTTTCTTT. The chain has TRBV10-2 and TRBJ1-1; possibly TRBD1 for D (5 bases). The CDR3 sequence is 13 residues long. CDR1 is WSHSY, CDR2 SAAADI, per germline. Trimming pared 6 bases from V and 3 bases from J, leaving 11 bases between.

In its sample, this clonotype was seen a few times. This chain connects TRBV27 to TRBJ2-5, with 7 bases fitting TRBD2. The germline V gene encodes CDR1 MNHEY and CDR2 SMNVEV (reference sequence). The J segment lost 4 bases and the V segment lost 2 bases, leaving 10 bases of the junction unmatched. The CDR3 spans 16 residues. CDR3 residues: CASSLLPGGLGETQYF. The CDR3, as DNA: TGTGCCAGCAGTTTACTTCCGGGGGGTCTAGGAGAGACCCAGTACTTC.

The chain couples TRBV2 to TRBJ2-1; tentative D call: TRBD2 (5 bases). This CDR3 spans 12 amino acids. CDR1 and CDR2 from the germline V gene are SNHLY and FYNNEI. V was clipped by 1 base and J by 10 bases, with 8 bases between them. CDR3 in DNA: TGTGCCAGCAGTGAAGGAGCGGCAGAGCAGTTCTTC. This encodes CASSEGAAEQFF.

This clonotype was counted ten times or more. The V call is TRBV12-3 or TRBV12-4, the J call TRBJ1-2; possibly TRBD1 for D (5 bases). Trimming cost V 3 bases and J 8 bases, with 16 bases left between them. This CDR3 is 14 amino acids long. In DNA form, the CDR3 reads TGTGCCAGCAGTTTTGGGGCAGCTTGGGAAGGCTACACCTTC. Encoded protein: CASSFGAAWEGYTF.

V is TRBV6-1 and J is TRBJ1-1; no clear D gene. This CDR3 comprises 15 residues. V lost 6 bases to trimming and J lost 0 bases, with 14 bases between them. CDR1 is MNHNS, CDR2 SASEGT, per germline. Here the CDR3 DNA reads TGTGCCAGCAGACCCGAAGGACGCCTGAACACTGAAGCTTTCTTT. Translated: CASRPEGRLNTEAFF.

This clonotype showed up many times. This chain links TRBV28 with TRBJ1-2, with 9 bases fitting TRBD1. The CDR3 has 15 amino acids. Germline CDR1 MDHEN, CDR2 SYDVKM. V was pared by 4 bases and J by 5 bases, with 8 bases of the junction left unmatched. DNA of the CDR3: TGTGCCAGCAGTTCTGCCGGGACAGGGAATTATGGCTACACCTTC. Translation gives CASSSAGTGNYGYTF.